The 20 T cell receptor beta chains below were found in one sample sequenced in a study of beta chain features in type 1 diabetes (dated by TCRdb to the late 2010s). The library was generated by the immunoSEQ multiplex PCR assay. All of the isolated RNA was reverse transcribed with the High Capacity cDNA Reverse Transcription Kit, so expressed TCRB transcripts were sequenced. TCRdb obtained this table from immuneACCESS and retained in-frame rearrangements with V and J assigned. These tables miss some clones; where compared with another copy, unresolved V genes account for less than half of the shortfall, and the remainder is unexplained. For this sample the table gives 630,000 or so clones, of which over 13% were detected only once. The top ten hold 0.035% to 0.045% of the sample. Their antigens are not known. Results and caveats for the whole study, not just this receptor: Type 1 diabetes patients showed a moderate but significant shortening of TCRB CDR3 length in all four CD4+ subsets.

The sequenced material came from naive CD4+ T cells from blood. This specimen's cell subset or site label, interpreted: true naive CD4+ T cells. Receptors originate from a man between 18 and 29 years old with type 1 diabetes.

The gene calls are TRBV9 and TRBJ1-6; no definite D call. Germline V lookup: CDR1 SGDLS, CDR2 YYNGEE. V was cut by 3 bases and J by 0 bases, with 13 bases left in between. This CDR3 comprises 17 residues. CDR3 loop: CASSGSTASSYNSPLHF. CDR3 sequence (DNA): TGTGCCAGCAGCGGGTCCACGGCGAGCTCCTATAATTCACCCCTCCACTTT.

This clone was detected a few times. The chain recombines TRBV6-5 with TRBJ2-3; D perhaps matches TRBD2 (6 bases). V was pared by 0 bases and J by 0 bases, with 10 bases between. CDR1 and CDR2 from the germline V gene are MNHEY and SVGAGI. There are 16 residues in the CDR3. CDR3 sequence reads: CASSYSVAASTDTQYF. The CDR3 nucleotides are TGTGCCAGCAGTTACTCGGTAGCGGCTAGCACAGATACGCAGTATTTT.

This clone has only a few counts. V usage is TRBV6-5 and J usage is TRBJ2-2; D ambiguous. Between the trimmed V and J ends, which lost 2 bases and 6 bases, there was a span of 7 bases. The CDR3 extends over 13 amino acids. The V gene's germline CDR1 is MNHEY and CDR2 SVGAGI. The CDR3 DNA is TGTGCCAGCAGTTACCCGCAGGCCGGGGAGCTGTTTTTT. It yields the protein CASSYPQAGELFF.

This clone was observed a handful of times. One end of the junction is discordant with germline, which a read error may explain. This sequence joins TRBV30 and TRBJ1-4; D ambiguous. The CDR3 contains 12 residues. The germline CDR1 and CDR2 sequences are GTSNPN and SVGIG (reference sequence). The CDR3 sequence: CAWSGAGAPSQF. CDR3 bases: TGTGCCTGGAGTGGGGCGGGCGCCCCAAGTCAGTTT.

The V and J genes are TRBV7-2 and TRBJ2-5, with D possibly TRBD1 on 6 matching bases. Trimming cost V 4 bases and J 4 bases, with 10 bases left between them. The CDR3 is 13 residues long. The germline V gene has CDR1 SGHTA and CDR2 FQGNSA. CDR3 loop: CASSSKGGETQYF. Written as DNA, the CDR3 is TGTGCCAGCAGCTCGAAAGGGGGAGAGACCCAGTACTTC.

The sample holds a few counts of this clone. The sample contains more than one DNA sequence encoding this CDR3. The V and J genes are TRBV18 and TRBJ2-7; no reliable D call. Per germline, CDR1 KGHSH and CDR2 LQKENI. This CDR3 contains 12 residues. The ends were cut back, 3 bases at V and 1 base at J, with 4 bases in the middle. Here the CDR3 reads CASSPSSYEQYF. The DNA for the CDR3 is TGTGCCAGCTCACCTTCGTCCTACGAGCAGTACTTC.

This clone was detected a few times. This chain joins TRBV6-5 and TRBJ1-4; D might be TRBD1 (5 bases). V was trimmed by 0 bases and J by 8 bases, leaving 13 bases between them. The CDR3 consists of 15 residues. Germline values: CDR1 MNHEY, CDR2 SVGAGI. CDR3 residues: CASSYSGPPMEKLFF. DNA of the CDR3: TGTGCCAGCAGTTACTCGGGACCTCCGATGGAAAAACTGTTTTTT.

The V and J genes are TRBV7-9 and TRBJ2-2; D not certain. Trimming removed 6 bases at V and 4 bases at J, with 12 bases between. The CDR3 extends over 14 amino acids. Germline lookup yields CDR1 SEHNR and CDR2 FQNEAQ (reference sequence). The CDR3, as DNA: TGTGCCAGCAGATATACAGAACCCACCGGGGAGCTGTTTTTT. It encodes CASRYTEPTGELFF.

V and J are TRBV5-1 and TRBJ2-5; a possible D gene is TRBD2 (6 bases). Germline V gene sequence: CDR1 SGHRS, CDR2 YFSETQ. The germline V and J ends were trimmed by 0 bases and 3 bases, with 12 bases remaining between them. This CDR3 has 15 amino acids. The CDR3 DNA reads TGCGCCAGCAGCTTGGGGGGAGGCGGAGAAGAGACCCAGTACTTC. This encodes CASSLGGGGEETQYF. Supplemented by reference TRBV5-1 and TRBJ2-5, the full variable domain reads KAGVTQTPRYLIKTRGQQVTLSCSPISGHRSVSWYQQTPGQGLQFLFEYFSETQRNKGNFPGRFSGRQFSNSRSEMNVSTLELGDSALYLCASSLGGGGEETQYFGPGTRLLVL.

V and J are TRBV4-2 and TRBJ2-1, with 11 bases matching TRBD2. The CDR3 totals 18 residues. Germline CDR1 and CDR2: LGHNA and YNFKEQ. With V trimmed by 2 bases and J by 0 bases, 6 bases remained unmatched. The CDR3 protein is CASSQLAGGISSYNEQFF. CDR3 DNA: TGTGCCAGCAGCCAACTAGCGGGGGGCATCAGCTCCTACAATGAGCAGTTCTTC.

This rearrangement joins TRBV6-5 to TRBJ2-1, with 12 bases that match TRBD2. This CDR3 contains 15 residues. Germline lookup yields CDR1 MNHEY and CDR2 SVGAGI. The J segment lost 8 bases and the V segment lost 6 bases, leaving 8 bases of the junction unmatched. The CDR3 DNA reads as TGTGCCAGCAGGCCGACTAGCGGGAGATTCGATGAGCAGTTCTTC. The encoded protein is CASRPTSGRFDEQFF.

The V and J genes are TRBV11-2 and TRBJ2-3; TRBD1 aligns across 8 bases. This CDR3 region has 14 residues. Germline V lookup: CDR1 SGHAT, CDR2 FQNNGV. Trimming at V came to 5 bases and at J to 5 bases, leaving 6 bases not matched to a gene. The CDR3 spells CASSPDRAGDTQYF. DNA of the CDR3: TGTGCCAGCAGCCCGGACAGGGCGGGAGATACGCAGTATTTT.

The CDR3 DNA reads as TGCGCCAGCAGCGTAGGGACGGCGAACACTGAAGCTTTCTTT. Its protein product is CASSVGTANTEAFF. V gene TRBV5-1 combines with J gene TRBJ1-1; maybe TRBD1 (5 bases). The V end lost 4 bases, the J end lost 1 base, and 11 bases lay between the germline ends. From germline, CDR1 is SGHRS and CDR2 YFSETQ. This CDR3 spans 14 amino acids.

This clone was detected a few times. This sequence joins TRBV30 and TRBJ1-5; 7 bases map to TRBD1. Per germline, CDR1 GTSNPN and CDR2 SVGIG (reference sequence). The CDR3 runs to 14 residues. The V segment lost 4 bases and the J segment 9 bases; nucleotides outside the gene matches: 12. The CDR3 DNA is TGTGCCTGGACTGTACAGACAGGGCAGGGGCCCCAGCATTTT. This translates into CAWTVQTGQGPQHF.

J is TRBJ2-2 and V is TRBV19, with D unresolved. This CDR3 has 13 residues. Germline V gene data show CDR1 as LNHDA and CDR2 as SQIVND (reference sequence). V was trimmed by 5 bases and J by 2 bases, leaving 6 bases between them. Here the CDR3 reads CASSVTNTGELFF. The CDR3 nucleotides are TGTGCCAGTAGTGTTACTAACACCGGGGAGCTGTTTTTT.

This clone has only a few counts. The gene calls are TRBV30 and TRBJ2-1, with D unresolved. Germline loops: CDR1 GTSNPN, CDR2 SVGIG (reference sequence). The CDR3 runs 11 residues. V lost 2 bases to trimming and J lost 15 bases, with 14 bases between them. The CDR3 DNA reads as TGTGCCTGGAGTTGGTCGGATATAAGGTTCTTC. Translating it yields CAWSWSDIRFF.

This clone was counted between two and nine times. The chain carries TRBV5-1 and TRBJ2-3, with TRBD1 matching 7 bases. The V segment lost 4 bases and the J segment 5 bases; nucleotides outside the gene matches: 7. The CDR3 is 14 residues long. Looked up from germline, CDR1 is SGHRS and CDR2 is YFSETQ. CDR3: CASSTGQVRDTQYF. The CDR3, as DNA: TGCGCCAGCAGCACCGGACAGGTTAGAGATACGCAGTATTTT.

This clone showed up just a few times. The rearrangement links TRBV5-1 to TRBJ2-2, with 9 bases aligning to TRBD1. The ends lost 1 base at V and 4 bases at J; junction bases unmatched: 5. The CDR3 has 16 amino acids. Germline V gives CDR1 SGHRS, CDR2 YFSETQ. This chain's CDR3 is CASSLRGQGGTGELFF. In DNA, the CDR3 is TGCGCCAGCAGCTTGCGGGGACAGGGTGGCACCGGGGAGCTGTTTTTT. The full variable domain, rest sourced from reference TRBV5-1 and TRBJ2-2, is KAGVTQTPRYLIKTRGQQVTLSCSPISGHRSVSWYQQTPGQGLQFLFEYFSETQRNKGNFPGRFSGRQFSNSRSEMNVSTLELGDSALYLCASSLRGQGGTGELFFGEGSRLTVL.

This clone was seen a few times. The chain has TRBV5-1 and TRBJ2-5; D is uncertain. Trimming pared 4 bases from V and 4 bases from J, leaving 17 bases between. Per germline, CDR1 SGHRS and CDR2 YFSETQ. The CDR3 length is 15 residues. Here the CDR3 DNA reads TGCGCCAGCAGCAGAGAGACACCCATGGGAGAGACCCAGTACTTC. It specifies CASSRETPMGETQYF.

This sequence joins TRBV7-2 and TRBJ2-5; 8 bases match TRBD1. The junction had 18 bases not matched to a gene; V was cut back by 5 bases and J by 7 bases. CDR1 SGHTA and CDR2 FQGNSA come from the germline V gene. The CDR3 spans 17 residues. CDR3 sequence: CASSREMSRQGPGTQYF. CDR3 coding DNA: TGTGCCAGCAGCCGCGAGATGTCCCGACAGGGGCCAGGGACCCAGTACTTC.